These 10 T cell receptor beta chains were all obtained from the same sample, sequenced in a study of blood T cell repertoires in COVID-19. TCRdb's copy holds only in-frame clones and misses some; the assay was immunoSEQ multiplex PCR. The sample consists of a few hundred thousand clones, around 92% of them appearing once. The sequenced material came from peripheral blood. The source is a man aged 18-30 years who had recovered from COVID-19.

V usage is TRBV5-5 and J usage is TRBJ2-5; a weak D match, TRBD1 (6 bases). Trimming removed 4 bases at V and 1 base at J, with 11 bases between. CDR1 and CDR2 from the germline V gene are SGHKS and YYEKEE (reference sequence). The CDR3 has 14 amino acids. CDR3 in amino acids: CASSQGWTQETQYF. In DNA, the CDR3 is TGTGCCAGCAGCCAGGGGTGGACCCAAGAGACCCAGTACTTC.

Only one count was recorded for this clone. The CDR3 loop is CASSWRASGGTDTQYF. The CDR3 DNA follows: TGTGCCAGCAGCTGGAGGGCTAGCGGGGGTACAGATACGCAGTATTTT. V gene TRBV5-6 combines with J gene TRBJ2-3, with 10 bases lining up with TRBD2. V dropped 3 bases and J dropped 3; count of bases not matched to a gene: 7. This CDR3 spans 16 amino acids. Germline V CDR1 and CDR2: SGHDT, YYEEEE. The full variable domain, with the rest looked up from reference TRBV5-6 and TRBJ2-3, is DAGVTQSPTHLIKTRGQQVTLRCSPKSGHDTVSWYQQALGQGPQFIFQYYEEEERQRGNFPDRFSGHQFPNYSSELNVNALLLGDSALYLCASSWRASGGTDTQYFGPGTRLTVL.

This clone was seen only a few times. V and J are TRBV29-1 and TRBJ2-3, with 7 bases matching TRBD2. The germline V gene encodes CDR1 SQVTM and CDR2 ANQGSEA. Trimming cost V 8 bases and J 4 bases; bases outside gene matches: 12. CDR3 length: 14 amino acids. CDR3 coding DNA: TGCAGCTCTAGCCCTAATCGGGGGGCAGATACGCAGTATTTT. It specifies CSSSPNRGADTQYF.

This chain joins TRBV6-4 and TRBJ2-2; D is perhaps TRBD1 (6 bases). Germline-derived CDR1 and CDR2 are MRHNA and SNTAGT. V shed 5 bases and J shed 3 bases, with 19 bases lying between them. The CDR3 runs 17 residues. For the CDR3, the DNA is TGTGCCAGCAGTCGATCAACAGGGTTTGGGGACACCGGGGAGCTGTTTTTT. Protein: CASSRSTGFGDTGELFF.

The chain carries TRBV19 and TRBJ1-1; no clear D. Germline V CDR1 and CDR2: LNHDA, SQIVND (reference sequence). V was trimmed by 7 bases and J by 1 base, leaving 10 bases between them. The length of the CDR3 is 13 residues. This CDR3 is CASTRGWNTEAFF. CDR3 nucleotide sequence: TGTGCCAGTACTCGGGGTTGGAACACTGAAGCTTTCTTT.

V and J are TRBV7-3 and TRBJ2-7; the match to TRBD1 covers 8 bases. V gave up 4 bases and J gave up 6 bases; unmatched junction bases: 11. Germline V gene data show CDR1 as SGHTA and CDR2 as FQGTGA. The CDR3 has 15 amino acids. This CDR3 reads CASSSPGTGDPEQYF. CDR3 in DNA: TGTGCCAGCAGCTCCCCCGGGACAGGAGACCCCGAGCAGTACTTC.

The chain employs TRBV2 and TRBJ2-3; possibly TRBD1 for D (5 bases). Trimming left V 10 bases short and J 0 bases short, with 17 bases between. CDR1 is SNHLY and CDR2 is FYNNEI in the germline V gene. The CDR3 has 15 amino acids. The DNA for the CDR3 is TGTGCCACCGAAGGAAGGGGTTCTAGCACAGATACGCAGTATTTT. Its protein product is CATEGRGSSTDTQYF.

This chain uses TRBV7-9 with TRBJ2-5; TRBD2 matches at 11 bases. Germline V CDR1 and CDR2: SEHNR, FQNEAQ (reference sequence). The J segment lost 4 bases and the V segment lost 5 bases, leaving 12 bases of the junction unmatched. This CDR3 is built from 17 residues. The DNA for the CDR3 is TGTGCCAGCAGCGAAGGGCAGGGACTAGCGGTGGGAGAGACCCAGTACTTC. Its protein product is CASSEGQGLAVGETQYF.

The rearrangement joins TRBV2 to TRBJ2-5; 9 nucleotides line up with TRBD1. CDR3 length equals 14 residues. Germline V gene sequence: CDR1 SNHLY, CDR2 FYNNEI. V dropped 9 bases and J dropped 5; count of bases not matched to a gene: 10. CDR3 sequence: CASQRDREVETQYF. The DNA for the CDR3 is TGTGCCAGTCAACGGGACAGGGAGGTGGAGACCCAGTACTTC. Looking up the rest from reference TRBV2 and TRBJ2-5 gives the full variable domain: EPEVTQTPSHQVTQMGQEVILRCVPISNHLYFYWYRQILGQKVEFLVSFYNNEISEKSEIFDDQFSVERPDGSNFTLKIRSTKLEDSAMYFCASQRDREVETQYFGPGTRLLVL.

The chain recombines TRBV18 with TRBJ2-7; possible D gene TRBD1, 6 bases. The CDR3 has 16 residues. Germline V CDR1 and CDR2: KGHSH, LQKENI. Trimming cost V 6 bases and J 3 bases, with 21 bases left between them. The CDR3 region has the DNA TGTGCCAGCTCCGCCGGCTCGGACAGTTCCAGCTACGAGCAGTACTTC. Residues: CASSAGSDSSSYEQYF.